This T cell receptor beta chain comes out of a study of cytomegalovirus exposure and HLA in healthy donors. With V trimmed by 6 bases and J by 4 bases, 5 bases remained unmatched. Germline assignment: CDR1 MDHEN and CDR2 SYDVKM. The CDR3 is 13 amino acids. This table comes from immunoSEQ multiplex PCR, and its TCRdb copy is limited to in-frame clones, with some not included. The sample shows about 110,000 clones, approximately 85% of them seen only once. The chain recombines TRBV28 with TRBJ1-2; 7 nucleotides agree with TRBD1. What was sequenced was PBMCs. This receptor was identified in a woman in her late teens or twenties in good health and CMV-seronegative. CDR3 DNA sequence: TGTGCCAGCAGGACAGGGCCGATCTATGGCTACACCTTC. Its protein is CASRTGPIYGYTF.